The present T cell receptor (beta chain) was sequenced within a study of blood T cell repertoires in COVID-19. Study at large: The study drew acute and convalescent COVID-19 samples from the United States, Italy and Spain.

The CDR3 contains 15 residues. Germline values: CDR1 KGHDR, CDR2 SFDVKD. Trimming took 9 bases from V and 4 from J; bases not matched to a gene: 10. Sequenced by immunoSEQ multiplex PCR; TCRdb stores in-frame clones only, minus some. The sample contains 60,000 to 80,000 clones, around 87% of which appear only once. The chain uses TRBV24-1 and TRBJ1-5, with 8 bases fitting TRBD1. This TCR derives from a man between 65 and 85 years old with acute or convalescent COVID-19. The sequenced sample was peripheral blood. CDR3 loop: CATGGQVSRNQPQHF. The CDR3 DNA follows: TGTGCCACCGGGGGACAGGTTAGCCGTAATCAGCCCCAGCATTTT.